This is a list of T cell receptor beta chains from one sample in a study of T cell repertoires in ileal Crohn's disease. The table came from immunoSEQ multiplex PCR; TCRdb's copy has only in-frame clones and leaves some out. The profile covers about 11,000 clones, with 72% appearing a single time and approximately 8% taken by the ten largest. Sequenced sample: ileal tissue. All receptors come from an adult with Crohn's disease. CDR3s include the opening cysteine and the closing phenylalanine or tryptophan. The D gene is left open where the match is weak. The size of a clone is reported for some rows only, either as once, few or many, or as a class for expanded clones.

j_call clone_size v_call d_call cdr3_aa cdr3_nt
TRBJ1-2 once TRBV7-8 NA CASSPVGYGYTF TGTGCCAGCTCCCCGGTCGGCTATGGCTACACCTTC
TRBJ2-7 NA TRBV5-6 NA CASSSGEGFEQYF TGTGCCAGCAGCTCCGGTGAGGGCTTCGAGCAGTACTTC
TRBJ2-7 NA TRBV15 TRBD2 CATSRVGLAGVSYEQYF TGTGCCACCAGCAGAGTGGGACTAGCGGGAGTCTCCTACGAGCAGTACTTC
TRBJ2-7 few TRBV18 NA CASRGYYEQYF TGTGCCAGCAGGGGGTACTACGAGCAGTACTTC
TRBJ2-3 NA TRBV18 NA CASSLGSGRTDTQYF TGTGCCAGCTCACTAGGGTCTGGGAGAACAGATACGCAGTATTTT
TRBJ2-7 NA TRBV7-9 NA CASSHPGSYEQYF TGTGCCAGCAGCCACCCGGGCTCCTACGAGCAGTACTTC
TRBJ1-2 once TRBV29-1 TRBD1 CSVAGQGTYGYTF TGCAGCGTCGCGGGACAGGGGACCTATGGCTACACCTTC
TRBJ1-1 NA TRBV7-9 NA CASSAQGGNSEAFF TGTGCCAGCAGCGCACAGGGCGGAAACTCTGAAGCTTTCTTT
TRBJ2-3 NA TRBV2 TRBD2 CASSEGWSGGRTDTQYF TGTGCCAGCAGTGAAGGATGGTCGGGAGGTCGCACAGATACGCAGTATTTT
TRBJ2-1 NA TRBV2 NA CASSGRVYNEQFF TGTGCCAGCAGTGGCCGGGTCTACAATGAGCAGTTCTTC
TRBJ2-5 NA TRBV5-4 NA CASRAGHQETQYF TGTGCCAGCAGGGCAGGGCACCAAGAGACCCAGTACTTC
TRBJ2-7 NA TRBV18 TRBD1 CASSPTGDPYEQYF TGTGCCAGCTCACCAACAGGGGATCCCTACGAGCAGTACTTC
TRBJ2-4 NA TRBV9 NA CASSGGGDKNIQYF TGTGCCAGCAGCGGAGGGGGGGACAAAAACATTCAGTACTTC
TRBJ1-2 few TRBV15 TRBD1 CATSKTAGTGVPSNYGYTF TGTGCCACCAGCAAAACGGCCGGGACAGGGGTGCCCTCTAACTATGGCTACACCTTC